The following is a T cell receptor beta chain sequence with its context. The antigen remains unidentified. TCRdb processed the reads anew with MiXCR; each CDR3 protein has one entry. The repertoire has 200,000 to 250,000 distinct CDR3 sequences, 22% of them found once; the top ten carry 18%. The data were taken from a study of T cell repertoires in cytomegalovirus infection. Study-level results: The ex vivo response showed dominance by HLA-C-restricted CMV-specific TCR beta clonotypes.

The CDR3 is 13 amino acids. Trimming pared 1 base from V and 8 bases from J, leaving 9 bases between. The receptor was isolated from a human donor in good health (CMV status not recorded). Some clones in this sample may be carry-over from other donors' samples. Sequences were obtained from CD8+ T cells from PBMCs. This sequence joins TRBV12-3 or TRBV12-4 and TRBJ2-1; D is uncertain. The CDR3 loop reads CASSLELGYEQFF. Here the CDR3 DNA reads TGTGCCAGCAGTTTAGAGCTCGGGTATGAGCAGTTCTTC.